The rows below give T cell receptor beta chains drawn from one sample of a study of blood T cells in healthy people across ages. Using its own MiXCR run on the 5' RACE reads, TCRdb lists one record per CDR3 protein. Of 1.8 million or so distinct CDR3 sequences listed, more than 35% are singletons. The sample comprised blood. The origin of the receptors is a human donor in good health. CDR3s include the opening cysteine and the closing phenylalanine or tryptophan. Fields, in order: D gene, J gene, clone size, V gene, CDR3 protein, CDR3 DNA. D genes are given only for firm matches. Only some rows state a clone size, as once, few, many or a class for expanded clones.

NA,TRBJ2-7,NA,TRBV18,CASSPQRRGWDEQYF,TGTGCCAGCTCACCACAACGCAGGGGTTGGGACGAGCAGTACTTC
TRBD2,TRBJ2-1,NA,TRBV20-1,CSASSQGGYNEQFF,TGCAGTGCTAGCAGCCAGGGAGGGTACAATGAGCAGTTCTTC
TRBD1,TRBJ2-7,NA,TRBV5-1,CASSPHGQGVYEQYF,TGCGCCAGCAGCCCACACGGACAGGGCGTCTACGAGCAGTACTTC
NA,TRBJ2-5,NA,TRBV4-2,CASRQQSQETQYF,TGTGCCAGCAGACAACAGAGCCAAGAGACCCAGTACTTC
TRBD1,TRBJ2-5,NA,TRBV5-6,CASSLIGQGRSETQYF,TGTGCCAGCAGCCTGATAGGACAGGGTAGATCGGAGACCCAGTACTTC
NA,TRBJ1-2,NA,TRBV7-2,CASSPRPSLVGYGYTF,TGTGCCAGCAGCCCCCGCCCGTCCCTCGTCGGCTATGGCTACACCTTC
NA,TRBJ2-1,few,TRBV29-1,CSVESNLNEQFF,TGCAGCGTTGAAAGTAATCTGAATGAGCAGTTCTTC
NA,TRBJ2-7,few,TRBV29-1,CSARMTLRMGEQYF,TGCAGCGCACGGATGACCTTGAGGATGGGCGAGCAGTACTTC
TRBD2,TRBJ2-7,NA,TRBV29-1,CSAASGGYEQYF,TGCAGCGCAGCTAGCGGGGGGTACGAGCAGTACTTC
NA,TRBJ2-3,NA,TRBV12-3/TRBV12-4,CASRWRSTQYF,TGTGCCAGCAGGTGGCGGTCTACGCAGTATTTT
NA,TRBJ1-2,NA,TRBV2,CASSEAGSHHYGYTF,TGTGCCAGCAGTGAAGCGGGCAGTCATCACTATGGCTACACCTTC
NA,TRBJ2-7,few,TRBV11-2,CASSFGRIIYEQYF,TGTGCCAGCAGCTTCGGCAGGATAATATACGAGCAGTACTTC
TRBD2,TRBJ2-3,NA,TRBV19,CASSIALAEQYF,TGTGCCAGTAGTATAGCACTAGCGGAACAGTATTTT
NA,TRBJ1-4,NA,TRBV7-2,CASSFFLQGREKLFF,TGTGCCAGCAGCTTCTTTTTGCAGGGACGGGAAAAACTGTTTTTT
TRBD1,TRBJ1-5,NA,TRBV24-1,CATRAGGRDNQPQHF,TGTGCCACCAGGGCAGGGGGTCGGGACAATCAGCCCCAGCATTTT
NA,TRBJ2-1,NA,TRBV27,CASSSQRVLSYNEQFF,TGTGCCAGCAGTTCCCAAAGGGTTCTTTCCTACAATGAGCAGTTCTTC
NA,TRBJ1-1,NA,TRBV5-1,CASSFRDGFTEAFF,TGCGCCAGCAGCTTCCGGGACGGTTTCACTGAAGCTTTCTTT
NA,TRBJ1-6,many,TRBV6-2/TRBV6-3,CASSYGLGGSPLHF,TGTGCCAGCAGTTACGGCCTTGGGGGTTCACCCCTCCACTTT
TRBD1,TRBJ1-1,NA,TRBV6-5,CATGTGGINTEAFF,TGTGCCACCGGGACAGGGGGGATCAACACTGAAGCTTTCTTT
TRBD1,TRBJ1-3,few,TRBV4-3,CASSQDLTGSNTIYF,TGCGCCAGCAGCCAAGACCTGACAGGGTCGAACACCATATATTTT
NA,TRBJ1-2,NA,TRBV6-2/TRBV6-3,CASSYEGHTNYGYTF,TGTGCCAGCAGTTACGAGGGTCACACGAACTATGGCTACACCTTC
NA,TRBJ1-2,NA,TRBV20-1,CSALTGFYGYTF,TGCAGTGCCTTGACAGGTTTCTATGGCTACACCTTC
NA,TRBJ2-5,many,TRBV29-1,CSAGRTARETQYF,TGCAGCGCTGGACGGACAGCGCGGGAGACCCAGTACTTC
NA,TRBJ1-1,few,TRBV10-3,CAISVTQGINTEAFF,TGTGCCATCAGTGTAACGCAGGGTATAAACACTGAAGCTTTCTTT